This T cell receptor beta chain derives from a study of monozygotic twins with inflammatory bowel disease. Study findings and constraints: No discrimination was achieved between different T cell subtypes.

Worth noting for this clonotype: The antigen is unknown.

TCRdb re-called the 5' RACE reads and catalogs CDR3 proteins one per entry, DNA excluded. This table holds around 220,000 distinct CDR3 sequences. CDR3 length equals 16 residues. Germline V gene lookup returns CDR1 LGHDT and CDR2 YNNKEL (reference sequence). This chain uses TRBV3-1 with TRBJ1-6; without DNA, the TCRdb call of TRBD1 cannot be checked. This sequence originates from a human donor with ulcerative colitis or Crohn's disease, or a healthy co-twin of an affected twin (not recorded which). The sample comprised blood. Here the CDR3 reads CASSQRGGQDNSPLHF.